The entry that follows covers one T cell receptor (beta chain) sequence. The target antigen is unknown. The sample is drawn from a study of T cell repertoires in aging, cancer and after chemotherapy. General study findings and limits: Across the chemotherapy interval, each cancer cohort showed higher median generation probability, suggesting thymic rebound. Loss of evenness, beyond lost richness, contributed to age-related TCR diversity decline in cancer patients.

Multiplex touch-down PCR with TRB-A/B primers amplified rearranged V-D-J TRB sequences. TCRdb redid the calling of the multiplex PCR reads with MiXCR, one entry per CDR3 protein. Altogether approximately 20,000 distinct CDR3 sequences are present, less than 45% being singletons, with the ten largest covering over 15%. The germline V and J ends were trimmed by 0 bases and 2 bases, with 10 bases remaining between them. Looked up from germline, CDR1 is GTSNPN and CDR2 is SVGIG (reference sequence). This CDR3 has 14 residues. The template was genomic DNA from peripheral blood, not RNA. This sequence was found in a human donor with a solid tumor. This chain connects TRBV30 to TRBJ2-5; D unresolved. The specimen sequenced was blood. Here the CDR3 DNA reads TGTGCCTGGAGTGTAACCGGCAGACAAGAGACCCAGTACTTC. It is translated as CAWSVTGRQETQYF.